This T cell receptor beta chain comes out of a study of cytomegalovirus exposure and HLA in healthy donors. This clone appeared a few times. Other DNA sequences in this sample translate to the same CDR3. V lost 3 bases and J 0 bases, leaving 8 bases between the germline ends. CDR1 is SQVTM and CDR2 is ANQGSEA in the germline V gene. The CDR3 length is 14 residues. In the PCR, 60 Vbeta and 13 Jbeta primers were used. Sequencing was performed with immunoSEQ multiplex PCR; in TCRdb, only in-frame clones are kept and a portion is missing. The sample has about 110,000 clones, approximately 82% seen once. The source is a man aged 30 to 45 in good health and CMV-seropositive. Sequenced material: PBMCs. V usage is TRBV29-1 and J usage is TRBJ1-4, with D uncertain. In nucleotides, the CDR3 is TGCAGCGTTGAGGCCCCGCCAACTAATGAAAAACTGTTTTTT. Translating it yields CSVEAPPTNEKLFF.